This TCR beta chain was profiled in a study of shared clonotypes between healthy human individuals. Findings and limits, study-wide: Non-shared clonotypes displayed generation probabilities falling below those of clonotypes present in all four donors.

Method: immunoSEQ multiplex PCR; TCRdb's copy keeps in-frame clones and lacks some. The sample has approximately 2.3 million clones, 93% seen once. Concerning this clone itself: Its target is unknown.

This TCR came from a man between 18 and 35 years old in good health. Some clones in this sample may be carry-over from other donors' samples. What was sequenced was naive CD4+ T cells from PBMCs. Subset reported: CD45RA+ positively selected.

The CDR3 is CASSLVFRTSGSTDTQYF. The DNA of the CDR3 is TGTGCCAGCAGCTTAGTATTCCGGACTAGCGGGAGCACAGATACGCAGTATTTT. V gene TRBV11-2 combines with J gene TRBJ2-3, with 11 positions matching TRBD2. Germline V gene data show CDR1 as SGHAT and CDR2 as FQNNGV. This CDR3 is built from 18 residues. Unmatched junction bases numbered 6, after V lost 1 base and J lost 0 bases.